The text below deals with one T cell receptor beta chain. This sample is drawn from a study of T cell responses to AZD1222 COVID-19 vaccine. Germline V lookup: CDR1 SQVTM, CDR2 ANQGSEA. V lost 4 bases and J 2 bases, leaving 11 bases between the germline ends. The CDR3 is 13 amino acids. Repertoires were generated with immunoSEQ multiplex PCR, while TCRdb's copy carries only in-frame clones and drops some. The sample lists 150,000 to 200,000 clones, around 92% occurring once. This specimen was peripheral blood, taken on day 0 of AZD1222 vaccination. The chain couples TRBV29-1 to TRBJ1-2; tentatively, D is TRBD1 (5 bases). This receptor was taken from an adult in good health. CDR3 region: CSVVGPPNYGYTF. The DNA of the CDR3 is TGCAGCGTTGTGGGACCTCCCAACTATGGCTACACCTTC.